This T cell receptor (beta chain) is drawn from a study of radiation and T cells in renal cell carcinoma (dated by TCRdb to about 2020). Turning to the overall study: A total of some 55 samples underwent TCR beta sequencing, made up of roughly 26 tumors and about 27 peripheral blood samples. The last blood draw happened 4 weeks after radiation, timed to coincide with nephrectomy. Across all 53 samples, 3.8 million or so unique CDR3 nucleotide sequences encoding roughly 2.7 million unique CDR3 amino acid sequences were identified. Study-wide findings and limitations: Because pretreatment tumor biopsies were not available, the study could not determine whether clonotypes were already present within the tumor at baseline. Tracking of blood repertoire dynamics stopped at more than three weeks after treatment, with no follow-up past that point. An increase in top tumor clonotypes in blood was observed from baseline to 2 weeks post-radiation, followed by contraction by 4 weeks, which was taken to suggest transient expansion of tumor-resident clones. The single-armed trial design could not address effects of radiation dose or scheduling on the TCR repertoire.

TCR beta libraries were generated from genomic DNA with the immunoSEQ kit, following the manufacturer's recommendations. To prepare libraries, a first multiplex PCR with proprietary primers was run, followed by a second PCR that added unique barcodes, and a bead cleanup was done after each round. Each sample batch included a kit-provided positive control reaction and a negative control reaction. The final libraries were assessed on an Agilent 4200 TapeStation D1000 ScreenTape, pooled by volume, and quantified by qPCR. Sequencing was performed on an Illumina NextSeq500 using a MidOutput 150-cycle cartridge, with 156 Read1 cycles, 15 Index1 cycles, and the kit custom primers. The pooled library was loaded at 1.0 pM, and approximately 19% PhiX control was spiked in. The original pipeline was this. The vendor-processed data were analyzed in R, and a clonotype was defined as all T cells that share the same CDR3 nucleotide sequence. In the clone abundance analyses, frequencies were normalized to the 10,000 most abundant clones in each sample. Public T cell clones, which averaged fewer than five per sample, were removed prior to analysis. A difference in abundance of at least 32-fold between compartments was used to define tumor-enriched and baseline blood-enriched clonotypes. A beta-binomial differential abundance model was used to identify clonotypes that were expanded or contracted between blood time points. Tumor-blood repertoire similarity was measured with the Baroni-Urbani and Buser coefficient, and groups were compared using two-tailed Wilcoxon tests in R. TCRdb limited this immuneACCESS table to in-frame rearrangements with V and J called. A share of clones is missing; checked studies link under half to unresolved V genes, and the rest is unexplained. The DNA gave D and trimming, while V, J and clone size come from that table. This sample lists about 170,000 clones; around 89% were detected once. The ten largest account for around 10% of the sample.

The time point label on this specimen signifies: blood 4 weeks post-SBRT, at nephrectomy. Sample treatment or condition, as interpreted from the label and publication: 15 Gy SBRT to primary tumor, nephrectomy 4 weeks later. Samples came from a clinical trial, in which primary renal cell carcinomas received 15 Gy stereotactic body radiation therapy followed by nephrectomy 4 weeks later. To follow tumor-enriched clonotypes, peripheral blood was collected serially from radiation-treated patients at baseline and again at 2 weeks and 4 weeks after SBRT. Renal cell carcinoma with clear cell pathology was present in all patients. Genomic DNA for TCR sequencing was prepared using the QIAamp DNA Blood Mini Kit (Qiagen). The analyses included just those samples that passed every quality control check. According to the germline V gene, CDR1 reads SGHRS and CDR2 reads YFSETQ. The germline ends are 17 bases apart after V is trimmed by 4 bases and J by 0 bases. From the cysteine through the phenylalanine, the CDR3 covers 17 amino acids. Just the 51-base CDR3 DNA is kept, in frame starting at base 1.

About this clone itself: The specificity of this receptor is unknown. The sample holds no much larger clone one base away, and base qualities are not on file.

Sequencing was performed on blood, taken from a patient whose treatment included radiotherapy and nephrectomy. The rearrangement combines TRBV5-1 with TRBJ1-3, with no confidently assigned D gene. The receptor was isolated from a woman aged 50 to 60 with renal cell carcinoma. At the DNA level, the sequence is TGCGCCAGCAGCCCGAATCCCCCTGAGATCTCTGGAAACACCATATATTTT. It translates to CASSPNPPEISGNTIYF.